The 25 T cell receptor beta chains below were found in one sample sequenced in a study of blood T cell repertoires in COVID-19. Sequenced by immunoSEQ multiplex PCR; TCRdb stores in-frame clones only, minus some. This table has tens of thousands of clones, around four fifths appearing once. Input material: peripheral blood. All receptors derive from a human donor in a cohort sampled during active COVID-19.

This chain connects TRBV28 to TRBJ1-4; 7 bases align to TRBD1. The germline V gene encodes CDR1 MDHEN and CDR2 SYDVKM. CDR3 length equals 15 residues. V was clipped by 2 bases and J by 9 bases; unmatched bases: 9. For the CDR3, the DNA is TGTGCCAGCAGTTTAGCCACAGGGGCACAGCAAAAACTGTTTTTT. Its translation is CASSLATGAQQKLFF.

The V and J genes are TRBV9 and TRBJ2-7, with D uncertain. V lost 5 bases and J lost 2, with 11 bases in between. The CDR3 spans 13 residues. CDR1 and CDR2 (germline): SGDLS, YYNGEE. In nucleotides, the CDR3 is TGTGCCAGCAGTGACGCCGCGGCCTACGAGCAGTACTTC. This encodes CASSDAAAYEQYF.

This clone was observed a single time. V is TRBV3-1 (or the pseudogene TRBV3-2) and J is TRBJ2-7; 10 bases are shared with TRBD2. J was trimmed by 5 bases and V by 6 bases; bases with no gene match: 7. The CDR3 covers 14 residues. Germline-derived CDR1 and CDR2 are LGHDT and YNNKEL (reference sequence). The CDR3 DNA is TGTGCCAGCAGGCTTAGCGGGGGGTACCACGAGCAGTACTTC. Its translation: CASRLSGGYHEQYF.

The V and J genes are TRBV7-2 and TRBJ1-1, with D maybe TRBD1 (5 bases). The CDR3 sequence is 13 residues long. V lost 4 bases and J 1 base, leaving 7 bases between the germline ends. CDR1 and CDR2 from the germline V gene are SGHTA and FQGNSA. CDR3 in amino acids: CASSSQGNTEAFF. The DNA for the CDR3 is TGTGCCAGCAGCTCGCAGGGGAACACTGAAGCTTTCTTT.

The chain joins TRBV27 to TRBJ2-7; 11 nucleotides line up with TRBD1. V lost 5 bases to trimming and J lost 1 base; unmatched junction nucleotides: 13. This CDR3 is 18 amino acids long. The V gene's germline CDR1 is MNHEY and CDR2 SMNVEV (reference sequence). CDR3 region: CASSPYPGQGARSYEQYF. DNA for the CDR3: TGTGCCAGCAGTCCCTACCCCGGACAGGGGGCAAGGTCCTACGAGCAGTACTTC.

The chain couples TRBV4-3 to TRBJ1-2; 12 bases are a match to TRBD1. This CDR3 spans 16 amino acids. The ends lost 3 bases at V and 8 bases at J; junction bases unmatched: 10. CDR1 is LGHNA and CDR2 is YSLEER in the germline V gene. CDR3 loop: CASSHVPGQGAEGYTF. As DNA, the CDR3 is TGCGCCAGCAGCCACGTCCCGGGACAGGGGGCGGAAGGCTACACCTTC.

This clone was observed many times. This chain joins TRBV9 and TRBJ1-6, with a possible D match to TRBD1 (6 bases). The germline V and J ends were trimmed by 0 bases and 4 bases, with 11 bases remaining between them. The CDR3 is 16 amino acids. Per germline, CDR1 SGDLS and CDR2 YYNGEE. The CDR3 bases are TGTGCCAGCAGCGTAGTAGGGACACTGTATAATTCACCCCTCCACTTT. Amino acids: CASSVVGTLYNSPLHF.

This rearrangement joins TRBV10-3 to TRBJ1-1; 8 bases fit TRBD1. The CDR3 length is 15 residues. Germline CDR1 reads ENHRY; CDR2 reads SYGVKD. Trimming took 6 bases from V and 0 from J; bases not matched to a gene: 6. CDR3 sequence (DNA): TGTGCCATCAGGGACGGACAGGGCATGAACACTGAAGCTTTCTTT. Translating gives CAIRDGQGMNTEAFF.

J is TRBJ1-2 and V is TRBV2, with D possibly matching TRBD1 (5 bases). CDR1 and CDR2 from the germline V gene are SNHLY and FYNNEI. Trimming left V 5 bases short and J 4 bases short, with 11 bases between. This CDR3 contains 13 residues. The CDR3, as DNA: TGTGCCAGCAGTACAGGACGGTCCTATGGCTACACCTTC. It encodes CASSTGRSYGYTF. The full variable domain, in which reference TRBV2 and TRBJ1-2 provide the parts outside the CDR3, is EPEVTQTPSHQVTQMGQEVILRCVPISNHLYFYWYRQILGQKVEFLVSFYNNEISEKSEIFDDQFSVERPDGSNFTLKIRSTKLEDSAMYFCASSTGRSYGYTFGSGTRLTVV.

CDR3: CSVDSGYTF. The CDR3 bases are TGCAGCGTTGATAGTGGCTACACCTTC. This rearrangement joins TRBV29-1 to TRBJ1-2; the D is unclear. CDR1 is SQVTM, CDR2 ANQGSEA, per germline. The length of the CDR3 is 9 residues. V was clipped by 3 bases and J by 7 bases, with 3 bases between them.

This clone was counted between two and nine times. The rearrangement joins TRBV5-1 to TRBJ2-4; 15 nucleotides match TRBD2. V gave up 0 bases and J gave up 8 bases; unmatched junction bases: 12. This CDR3 contains 19 residues. CDR1 is SGHRS, CDR2 YFSETQ, per germline. The CDR3 is CASSLGGGLAGGQVDIQYF. The CDR3 nucleotides read TGCGCCAGCAGCTTGGGCGGAGGACTAGCGGGAGGGCAGGTAGACATTCAGTACTTC. Based on the CDR3 plus reference TRBV5-1 and TRBJ2-4, the full variable domain is KAGVTQTPRYLIKTRGQQVTLSCSPISGHRSVSWYQQTPGQGLQFLFEYFSETQRNKGNFPGRFSGRQFSNSRSEMNVSTLELGDSALYLCASSLGGGLAGGQVDIQYFGAGTRLSVL.

The V call is TRBV6-2 or TRBV6-3, the J call TRBJ2-5; TRBD1 aligns across 8 bases. Germline loops: CDR1 MNHEY, CDR2 SVGEGT. CDR3 length equals 13 residues. The V and J ends lost 6 bases and 5 bases, in that order; junction bases with no gene match: 5. The chain's CDR3 is CASSDRGDETQYF. The CDR3, as DNA: TGTGCCAGCAGCGACAGGGGTGATGAGACCCAGTACTTC.

This chain uses TRBV7-3 with TRBJ2-3; 8 bases are a match to TRBD2. The CDR3 runs 15 residues. Germline CDR1 reads SGHTA; CDR2 reads FQGTGA. J gave up 4 bases and V 8 bases, and 11 bases lay outside the gene matches. CDR3 region: CASGIAGGAADTQYF. Here the CDR3 DNA reads TGTGCCAGCGGGATTGCGGGGGGCGCCGCAGATACGCAGTATTTT. The variable domain in full, completed from reference TRBV7-3 and TRBJ2-3, reads GAGVSQTPSNKVTEKGKYVELRCDPISGHTALYWYRQSLGQGPEFLIYFQGTGAADDSGLPNDRFFAVRPEGSVSTLKIQRTERGDSAVYLCASGIAGGAADTQYFGPGTRLTVL.

V usage is TRBV6-5 and J usage is TRBJ1-1; TRBD1 might be the D (5 bases). V lost 0 bases and J 4 bases, leaving 12 bases between the germline ends. The CDR3 loop spans 15 amino acids. CDR1 MNHEY and CDR2 SVGAGI come from the germline V gene. The CDR3 sequence: CASSYSDSGGTEAFF. CDR3 nucleotides: TGTGCCAGCAGTTACTCGGACTCGGGGGGCACTGAAGCTTTCTTT.

The chain employs TRBV6-5 and TRBJ1-1, with D uncertain. Germline V CDR1 and CDR2: MNHEY, SVGAGI. V was trimmed by 8 bases and J by 1 base, leaving 11 bases between them. The CDR3 is 13 residues long. The CDR3 nucleotides read TGTGCCAGCTGGAGGCAGTCGAACACTGAAGCTTTCTTT. This sequence encodes CASWRQSNTEAFF.

This chain uses TRBV3-1 (or the pseudogene TRBV3-2) with TRBJ2-3; D remains ambiguous. The ends were cut back, 1 base at V and 4 bases at J, with 6 bases in the middle. Germline V lookup: CDR1 LGHDT, CDR2 YNNKEL (reference sequence). The CDR3 sequence is 13 residues long. The CDR3 reads CASSQAVSDTQYF. CDR3 DNA: TGTGCCAGCAGCCAAGCGGTGTCAGATACGCAGTATTTT.

This chain links TRBV28 with TRBJ2-6, with D hard to call. The CDR3 is 15 residues long. Trimming stripped 2 bases from V and 0 bases from J, with 5 bases between. CDR1 is MDHEN and CDR2 is SYDVKM in the germline V gene. CDR3 in amino acids: CASSLGNSGANVLTF. CDR3 in DNA: TGTGCCAGCAGTTTAGGCAACTCTGGGGCCAACGTCCTGACTTTC.

V is TRBV9 and J is TRBJ1-1; TRBD1 matches at 7 bases. Looked up from germline, CDR1 is SGDLS and CDR2 is YYNGEE. This CDR3 comprises 14 residues. The V gene end was trimmed by 3 bases and the J gene end by 9 bases; junction bases not matched to a gene: 11. The CDR3: CASSAFGDSEKAFF. In DNA, the CDR3 is TGTGCCAGCAGCGCATTCGGGGACAGTGAAAAAGCTTTCTTT.

The V and J genes are TRBV7-9 and TRBJ1-6, with TRBD1 as a possible D gene (6 bases). Trimming left V 1 base short and J 7 bases short, with 11 bases between. The CDR3 contains 15 residues. CDR1 SEHNR and CDR2 FQNEAQ come from the germline V gene (reference sequence). Written as DNA, the CDR3 is TGTGCCAGCAGCTTAGGGACAGACGGAAATTCACCCCTCCACTTT. The encoded protein is CASSLGTDGNSPLHF.

The chain links TRBV15 to TRBJ1-1, with 7 bases aligning to TRBD1. Germline loops: CDR1 LNHNV, CDR2 YYDKDF (reference sequence). V shed 0 bases, J shed 0 bases, and the junction held 1 base outside the gene matches. The CDR3 contains 15 residues. The chain's CDR3 is CATSREGTVNTEAFF. The CDR3 DNA reads as TGTGCCACCAGCAGAGAGGGGACAGTGAACACTGAAGCTTTCTTT.

The J gene is TRBJ2-2, the V gene TRBV6-4; 13 nucleotides align to TRBD2. V shed 6 bases and J 7 bases; nucleotides not matched to a gene: 5. Germline values: CDR1 MRHNA, CDR2 SNTAGT. The CDR3 contains 15 residues. CDR3 residues: CASSRLAGGGGELFF. In nucleotides, the CDR3 is TGTGCCAGCAGCCGACTAGCGGGAGGAGGCGGGGAGCTGTTTTTT.

V usage is TRBV6-6 and J usage is TRBJ1-1, with 9 bases lining up with TRBD1. CDR3 length: 14 residues. The V segment lost 5 bases and the J segment 6 bases; nucleotides outside the gene matches: 7. Germline V CDR1 and CDR2: MNHNY, SVGAGI (reference sequence). Here the CDR3 reads CASSIQGAGAEAFF. As DNA, the CDR3 is TGTGCCAGCAGTATACAGGGGGCAGGGGCTGAAGCTTTCTTT.

The chain joins TRBV7-2 to TRBJ1-6; TRBD1 might be the D (5 bases). V was pared by 6 bases and J by 8 bases, with 17 bases between. Looked up from germline, CDR1 is SGHTA and CDR2 is FQGNSA. This CDR3 has 15 residues. The CDR3: CASSRLRGGDSPLHF. The CDR3 region has the DNA TGTGCCAGCAGTCGACTCCGGGGGGGGGATTCACCCCTCCACTTT.

The rearrangement joins TRBV7-2 to TRBJ2-5; TRBD2 is a possible D gene (5 bases). Germline V gene lookup returns CDR1 SGHTA and CDR2 FQGNSA. This CDR3 has 13 residues. V dropped 5 bases and J dropped 3 bases, with 10 bases sitting between them. CDR3 nucleotide sequence: TGTGCCAGCAGCCCCCGAGGGAAAGAGACCCAGTACTTC. Translated, it gives CASSPRGKETQYF.

The chain joins TRBV28 to TRBJ2-3, with 8 bases fitting TRBD2. From germline, CDR1 is MDHEN and CDR2 SYDVKM. J was trimmed by 7 bases and V by 6 bases; bases with no gene match: 6. The CDR3 contains 13 residues. This CDR3 is CASSRGGENTQYF. CDR3 in DNA: TGTGCCAGCAGCCGGGGGGGGGAAAATACGCAGTATTTT.